These T cell receptor beta chains were read from a single sample in a study of radiation and T cells in renal cell carcinoma. Profiled with immunoSEQ multiplex PCR; TCRdb holds only in-frame clones, not every one. The table has 150,000 or so clones, 88% seen once; the top ten hold approximately 4%. The sample was blood, taken from a patient whose treatment included radiotherapy and nephrectomy. Receptor source: a woman in her 70s with renal cell carcinoma. Each CDR3 is given with its conserved first and last residue. A D gene is named only where the DNA matches it firmly. Expanded clones get a size class; other rows say once, few or many, or leave the size out.

V: TRBV19
size: .
D: TRBD1
J: TRBJ1-3
DNA: TGTGCCAGTACCCCTGACAGGGTTGCCTTTGGAAACACCATATATTTT
CDR3: CASTPDRVAFGNTIYF

V: TRBV11-3
size: .
D: .
J: TRBJ1-2
DNA: TGTGCCAGCAGCTCCGACAGGTTTGGCTACACCTTC
CDR3: CASSSDRFGYTF

V: TRBV9
size: .
D: TRBD2
J: TRBJ2-1
DNA: TGTGCCAGCAGCCGAACTTTGAGGCTAGCGGGGGGGCAGGGACTCAATGAGCAGTTCTTC
CDR3: CASSRTLRLAGGQGLNEQFF

V: TRBV30
size: .
D: .
J: TRBJ1-6
DNA: TGTGCCTGGAGCCGGGACACGGGTTTCTACTTT
CDR3: CAWSRDTGFYF

V: TRBV13
size: .
D: TRBD1
J: TRBJ2-1
DNA: TGTGCCAGCAGCACGACCGGGACAGGGGTATTAGAGCAGTTCTTC
CDR3: CASSTTGTGVLEQFF

V: TRBV10-3
size: .
D: TRBD1
J: TRBJ2-5
DNA: TGTGCCATCGGTAGGACAGGGGGTAAAGAGACCCAGTACTTC
CDR3: CAIGRTGGKETQYF

V: TRBV6-5
size: .
D: TRBD1
J: TRBJ1-1
DNA: TGTGCCAGCAGTTGGACAGGGCAATTCTCTGAAGCTTTCTTT
CDR3: CASSWTGQFSEAFF

V: TRBV5-1
size: .
D: TRBD1
J: TRBJ2-3
DNA: TGCGCCAGCAGACCGGGACAGAGGACAGATACGCAGTATTTT
CDR3: CASRPGQRTDTQYF

V: TRBV7-9
size: .
D: .
J: TRBJ1-1
DNA: TGTGCCAGATCGGGGGTAGGTGGGAACACTGAAGCTTTCTTT
CDR3: CARSGVGGNTEAFF

V: TRBV9
size: .
D: .
J: TRBJ2-1
DNA: TGTGCCAGCAGCGGGGGTGTGGGGAGGAGGAATGAGCAGTTCTTC
CDR3: CASSGGVGRRNEQFF

V: TRBV28
size: .
D: TRBD1
J: TRBJ2-3
DNA: TGTGCCAGCAGTTCTAGCATCGTCCGGGACAGGGCGTCGTCAGATACGCAGTATTTT
CDR3: CASSSSIVRDRASSDTQYF

V: TRBV5-1
size: once
D: .
J: TRBJ2-1
DNA: TGCGCCAGCAGCTTGGCCTGGGGGGCCAATGAGCAGTTCTTC
CDR3: CASSLAWGANEQFF

V: TRBV6-5
size: .
D: .
J: TRBJ1-2
DNA: TGTGCCAGCAGTTACTCCGGTGGAGCTAACTATGGCTACACCTTC
CDR3: CASSYSGGANYGYTF

V: TRBV5-8
size: .
D: .
J: TRBJ1-2
DNA: TGTGCCAGCAGCAATATACAGGGTCGCGACTATGGCTACACCTTC
CDR3: CASSNIQGRDYGYTF

V: TRBV19
size: .
D: TRBD1
J: TRBJ1-6
DNA: TGTGCCAGTAGTGGGACAGGGATGGCACCCCTCCACTTT
CDR3: CASSGTGMAPLHF

V: TRBV4-1
size: .
D: TRBD2
J: TRBJ2-1
DNA: TGCGCCAGCAGCCATAGCGGGCAGTGGGATGAGCAGTTCTTC
CDR3: CASSHSGQWDEQFF

V: TRBV5-1
size: .
D: TRBD1
J: TRBJ1-2
DNA: TGCGCCAGCAGCGTTAGAACACAGGGGTTGGATGGCTACACCTTC
CDR3: CASSVRTQGLDGYTF

V: TRBV7-9
size: .
D: .
J: TRBJ2-7
DNA: TGTGCCAGCAGCCCCACAAACGCGGCCTACGAGCAGTACTTC
CDR3: CASSPTNAAYEQYF

V: TRBV19
size: .
D: TRBD1
J: TRBJ2-2
DNA: TGTGCCAGTATCCTCTCTGGGACAGGACTCACCGGGGAGCTGTTTTTT
CDR3: CASILSGTGLTGELFF

V: TRBV5-1
size: .
D: .
J: TRBJ1-3
DNA: TGCGCCAGCAGCTTGTCAAGCTCTGGAAACACCATATATTTT
CDR3: CASSLSSSGNTIYF

V: TRBV9
size: .
D: .
J: TRBJ2-7
DNA: TGTGCCAGCAGCGTAGCGGCCAGCTCCTACGAGCAGTACTTC
CDR3: CASSVAASSYEQYF

V: TRBV27
size: .
D: TRBD1
J: TRBJ2-5
DNA: TGTGCCAGCAGTCCTCGGACAGGGCGAGTCGAGACCCAGTACTTC
CDR3: CASSPRTGRVETQYF

V: TRBV30
size: .
D: .
J: TRBJ2-7
DNA: TGTGCCTGGAGCCTAAGAAAGGGAGGATCCGAGCAGTACTTC
CDR3: CAWSLRKGGSEQYF

V: TRBV19
size: many
D: .
J: TRBJ2-2
DNA: TGTGCCAGTAGTCGCCTGGGACGGACGAACACCGGGGAGCTGTTTTTT
CDR3: CASSRLGRTNTGELFF

V: TRBV9
size: .
D: .
J: TRBJ2-2
DNA: TGTGCCAGCAGCCCAACAGGGCGTCCGGAGCTGTTTTTT
CDR3: CASSPTGRPELFF

V: TRBV19
size: .
D: .
J: TRBJ2-7
DNA: TGTGCCAGTAAGGAAGAGACAGGATCCTACGAGCAGTACTTC
CDR3: CASKEETGSYEQYF

V: TRBV30
size: .
D: TRBD2
J: TRBJ2-3
DNA: TGTGCCTGGAGAGTAGCGGGGGGAGTTACGCAGTATTTT
CDR3: CAWRVAGGVTQYF